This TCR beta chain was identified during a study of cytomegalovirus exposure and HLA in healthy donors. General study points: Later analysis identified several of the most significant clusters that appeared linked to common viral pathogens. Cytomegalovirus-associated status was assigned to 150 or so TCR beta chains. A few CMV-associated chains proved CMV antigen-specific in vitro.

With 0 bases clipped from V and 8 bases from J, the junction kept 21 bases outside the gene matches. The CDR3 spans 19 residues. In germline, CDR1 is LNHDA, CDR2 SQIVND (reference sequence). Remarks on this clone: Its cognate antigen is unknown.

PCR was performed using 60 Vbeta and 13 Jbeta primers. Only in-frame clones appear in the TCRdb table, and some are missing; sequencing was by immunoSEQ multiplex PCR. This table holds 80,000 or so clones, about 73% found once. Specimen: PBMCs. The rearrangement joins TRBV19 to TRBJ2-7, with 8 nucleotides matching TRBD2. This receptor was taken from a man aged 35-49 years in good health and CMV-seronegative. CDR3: CASSIDHSGLTSAKTQQYF. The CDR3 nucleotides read TGTGCCAGTAGTATAGATCATTCCGGACTGACTAGCGCGAAAACCCAGCAGTACTTC.